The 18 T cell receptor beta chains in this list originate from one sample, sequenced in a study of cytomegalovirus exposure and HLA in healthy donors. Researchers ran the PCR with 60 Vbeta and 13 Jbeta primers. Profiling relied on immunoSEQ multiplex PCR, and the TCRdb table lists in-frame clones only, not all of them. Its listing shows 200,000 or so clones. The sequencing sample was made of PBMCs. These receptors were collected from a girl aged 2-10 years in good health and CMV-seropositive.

CDR3 amino acids: CASSFDGTGNYEQYF. CDR3 DNA sequence: TGCGCCAGCAGCTTTGACGGGACAGGGAACTACGAGCAGTACTTC. This rearrangement joins TRBV5-1 to TRBJ2-7, with TRBD1 matching over 9 bases. V gave up 2 bases and J gave up 3 bases; unmatched junction bases: 6. Per germline, CDR1 SGHRS and CDR2 YFSETQ. The CDR3 has 15 amino acids. Using reference TRBV5-1 and TRBJ2-7 for the parts outside the CDR3, the full variable domain is KAGVTQTPRYLIKTRGQQVTLSCSPISGHRSVSWYQQTPGQGLQFLFEYFSETQRNKGNFPGRFSGRQFSNSRSEMNVSTLELGDSALYLCASSFDGTGNYEQYFGPGTRLTVT.

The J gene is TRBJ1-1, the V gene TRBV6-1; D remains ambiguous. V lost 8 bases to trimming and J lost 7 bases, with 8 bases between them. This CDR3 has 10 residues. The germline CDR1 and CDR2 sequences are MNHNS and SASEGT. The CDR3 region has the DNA TGTGCCAGCGAGGGTAGTGAAGCTTTCTTT. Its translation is CASEGSEAFF.

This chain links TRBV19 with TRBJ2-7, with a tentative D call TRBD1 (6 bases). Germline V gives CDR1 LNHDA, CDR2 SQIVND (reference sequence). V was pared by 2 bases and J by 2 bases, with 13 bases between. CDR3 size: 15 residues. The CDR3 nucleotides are TGTGCCAGTAGTATACAGGGACAACAAACCTACGAGCAGTACTTC. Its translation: CASSIQGQQTYEQYF.

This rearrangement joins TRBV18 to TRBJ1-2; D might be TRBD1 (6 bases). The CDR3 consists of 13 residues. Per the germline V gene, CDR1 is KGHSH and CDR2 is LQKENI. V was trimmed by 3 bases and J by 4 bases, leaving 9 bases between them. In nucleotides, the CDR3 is TGTGCCAGCTCACCGAGCAGGGGCTATGGCTACACCTTC. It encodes CASSPSRGYGYTF.

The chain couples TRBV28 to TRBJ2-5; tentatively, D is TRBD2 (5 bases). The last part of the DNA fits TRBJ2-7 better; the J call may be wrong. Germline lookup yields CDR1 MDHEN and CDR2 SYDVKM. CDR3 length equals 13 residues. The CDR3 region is CASNPAVDYEQYF. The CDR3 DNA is TGTGCCAGCAACCCAGCGGTCGACTACGAGCAGTACTTC.

The CDR3 region is CASKALQQNTEAFF. The CDR3 coding sequence is TGTGCCAGTAAAGCTTTACAGCAGAACACTGAAGCTTTCTTT. The chain recombines TRBV19 with TRBJ1-1; D is undetermined. Trimming stripped 7 bases from V and 1 base from J, with 13 bases between. The length of the CDR3 is 14 residues. Germline V CDR1 and CDR2: LNHDA, SQIVND (reference sequence).

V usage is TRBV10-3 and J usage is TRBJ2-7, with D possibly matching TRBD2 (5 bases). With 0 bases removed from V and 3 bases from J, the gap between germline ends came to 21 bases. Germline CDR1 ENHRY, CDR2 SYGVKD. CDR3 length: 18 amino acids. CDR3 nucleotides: TGTGCCATCAGTGAGTCGGTCAATGTGGGGAGATTCGTCTACGAGCAGTACTTC. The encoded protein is CAISESVNVGRFVYEQYF.

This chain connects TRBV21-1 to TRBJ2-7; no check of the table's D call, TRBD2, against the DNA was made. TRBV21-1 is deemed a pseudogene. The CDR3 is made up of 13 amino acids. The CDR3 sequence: CASSLSGRGEQYF. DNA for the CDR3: TGTGCCAGCAGCCTTAGCGGGAGGGGAGAGCAGTACTTC.

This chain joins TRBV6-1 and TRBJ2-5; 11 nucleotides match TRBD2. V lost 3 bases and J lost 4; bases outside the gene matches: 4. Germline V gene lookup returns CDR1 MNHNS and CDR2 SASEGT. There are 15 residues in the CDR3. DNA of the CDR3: TGTGCCAGCAGTGAGCTAGCGGGAGGAGCAGAGACCCAGTACTTC. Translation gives CASSELAGGAETQYF.

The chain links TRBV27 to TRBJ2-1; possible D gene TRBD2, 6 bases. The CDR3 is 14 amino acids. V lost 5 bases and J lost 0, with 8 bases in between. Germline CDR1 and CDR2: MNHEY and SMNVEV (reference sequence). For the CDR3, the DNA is TGTGCCAGCAGTGAAGCGGGCTCCTACAATGAGCAGTTCTTC. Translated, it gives CASSEAGSYNEQFF.

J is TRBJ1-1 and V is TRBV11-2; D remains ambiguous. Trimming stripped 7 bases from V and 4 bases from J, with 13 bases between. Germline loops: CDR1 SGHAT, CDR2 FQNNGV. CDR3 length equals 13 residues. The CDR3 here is CASTTTGTTEAFF. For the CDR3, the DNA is TGTGCCAGCACCACAACGGGAACCACTGAAGCTTTCTTT.

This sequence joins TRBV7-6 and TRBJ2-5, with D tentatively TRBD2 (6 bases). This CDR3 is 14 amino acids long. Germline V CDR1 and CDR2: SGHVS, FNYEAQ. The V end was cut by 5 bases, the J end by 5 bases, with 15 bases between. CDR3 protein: CASSELARSETQYF. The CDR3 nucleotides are TGTGCCAGCAGCGAACTAGCTCGCTCGGAGACCCAGTACTTC.

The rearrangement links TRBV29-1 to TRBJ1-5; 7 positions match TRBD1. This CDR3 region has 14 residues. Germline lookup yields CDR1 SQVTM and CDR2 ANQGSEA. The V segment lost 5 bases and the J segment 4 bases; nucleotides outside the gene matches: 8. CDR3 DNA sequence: TGCAGCGTTCTATCGGGACAGCTGAATCAGCCCCAGCATTTT. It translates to CSVLSGQLNQPQHF.

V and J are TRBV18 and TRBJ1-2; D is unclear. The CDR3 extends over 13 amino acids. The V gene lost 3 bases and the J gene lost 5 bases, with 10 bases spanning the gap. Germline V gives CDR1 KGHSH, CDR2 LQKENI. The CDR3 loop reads CASSPKRPYGYTF. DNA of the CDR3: TGTGCCAGCTCACCGAAGAGGCCTTATGGCTACACCTTC.

For the CDR3, the DNA is TGTGCCAGCAGCTTTGTTCTAGCGCCCGCGAACACCGGGGAGCTGTTTTTT. Translation: CASSFVLAPANTGELFF. This chain connects TRBV11-2 to TRBJ2-2, with D possibly matching TRBD2 (6 bases). CDR1 is SGHAT and CDR2 is FQNNGV in the germline V gene. There are 17 residues in the CDR3. Trimming took 3 bases from V and 0 from J, leaving 14 bases between them.

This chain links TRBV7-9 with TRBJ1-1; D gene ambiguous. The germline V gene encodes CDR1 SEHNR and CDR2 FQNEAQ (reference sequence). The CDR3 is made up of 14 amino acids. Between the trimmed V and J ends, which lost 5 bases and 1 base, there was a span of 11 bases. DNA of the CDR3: TGTGCCAGCAGCCTCCCGGTCGGGAACACTGAAGCTTTCTTT. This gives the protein CASSLPVGNTEAFF.

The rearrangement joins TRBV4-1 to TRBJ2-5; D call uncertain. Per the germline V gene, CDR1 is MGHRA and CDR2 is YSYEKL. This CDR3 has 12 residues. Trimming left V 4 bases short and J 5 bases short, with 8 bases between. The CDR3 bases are TGCGCCAGCAGCCCCTTCTTTGAGACCCAGTACTTC. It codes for CASSPFFETQYF.

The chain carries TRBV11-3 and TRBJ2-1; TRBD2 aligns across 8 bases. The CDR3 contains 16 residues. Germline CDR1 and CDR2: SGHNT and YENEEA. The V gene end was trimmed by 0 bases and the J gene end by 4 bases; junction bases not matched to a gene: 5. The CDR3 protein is CASSLDAGGGYNEQFF. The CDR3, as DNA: TGTGCCAGCAGCTTAGATGCGGGGGGCGGGTACAATGAGCAGTTCTTC.